The 17 T cell receptor beta chains in this list originate from one sample, sequenced in a study of T cell responses to AZD1222 COVID-19 vaccine (dated by TCRdb to the early 2020s). Library preparation was by the immunoSEQ multiplex PCR assay. TCRdb took this table from immuneACCESS and kept in-frame rearrangements with V and J called. Such tables lack part of the clones; where checked against another copy, unresolved V genes explain under half of the gap, and the rest is unexplained. Recorded for this sample are roughly 150,000 clones; 85% to 95% of them occurred a single time. Around 1.3% of the sample rests with the top ten. Taken with the paper, the label for time point translates to: baseline before first vaccination. This sample comprised peripheral blood, obtained on day 0 of AZD1222 vaccination. These receptors all come from an adult in good health.

The chain couples TRBV10-3 to TRBJ1-5; no clear D. V was trimmed by 2 bases and J by 5 bases, leaving 28 bases between them. CDR1 is ENHRY, CDR2 SYGVKD, per germline. This CDR3 has 20 amino acids. In DNA form, the CDR3 reads TGTGCCATCAGTGAGCCTCCTCCCGAAGACAAACTTGTTTGGTATCAGCCCCAGCATTTT. It yields the protein CAISEPPPEDKLVWYQPQHF.

The chain links TRBV10-1 to TRBJ2-1; D is tentatively TRBD1 or TRBD2 (6 bases each). The CDR3 loop spans 16 amino acids. CDR1 and CDR2 (germline): WNHNN, SYGVQD (reference sequence). V lost 8 bases to trimming and J lost 0 bases, with 17 bases between them. The CDR3 nucleotides are TGCGCCAGCCACCCCGGGGGCCGAGGCTCCTACAATGAGCAGTTCTTC. Translation: CASHPGGRGSYNEQFF.

The J gene is TRBJ2-7, the V gene TRBV19; perhaps TRBD1 as D (6 bases). Germline-derived CDR1 and CDR2 are LNHDA and SQIVND (reference sequence). The CDR3 loop spans 15 amino acids. V was clipped by 3 bases and J by 4 bases, with 16 bases between them. CDR3 sequence reads: CASSIGQGIRYEQYF. Written as DNA, the CDR3 is TGTGCCAGTAGTATCGGGCAGGGGATTAGGTACGAGCAGTACTTC.

V and J are TRBV27 and TRBJ1-2, with 7 positions matching TRBD1. After removal of 6 bases from V and 4 bases from J, the junction contained 11 bases not matched to a gene. CDR3 length: 15 residues. CDR1 and CDR2 (germline): MNHEY, SMNVEV (reference sequence). In DNA, the CDR3 is TGTGCCAGCAGCCTAAAGACAGGGCGAGGCTATGGCTACACCTTC. This encodes CASSLKTGRGYGYTF.

The chain recombines TRBV7-9 with TRBJ2-5; maybe TRBD1 (6 bases). V was pared by 5 bases and J by 2 bases, with 15 bases between. Germline CDR1 is SEHNR and CDR2 is FQNEAQ (reference sequence). The CDR3 is 15 amino acids. The CDR3 DNA reads TGTGCCAGCAGCCCTTTCCGACAGGCTCAAGAGACCCAGTACTTC. Translated: CASSPFRQAQETQYF.

This clone was detected once. The chain is built from TRBV2 and TRBJ1-2; 9 bases map to TRBD1. The germline gives CDR1 SNHLY, CDR2 FYNNEI. This CDR3 is built from 12 residues. With 5 bases clipped from V and 7 bases from J, the junction kept 2 bases outside the gene matches. In DNA, the CDR3 is TGTGCCAGCAGTCGGACAGGGGCTGGCTACACCTTC. It specifies CASSRTGAGYTF.

V gene TRBV2 combines with J gene TRBJ1-5; D uncertain. The CDR3 runs to 15 residues. Trimming removed 4 bases from V and 0 bases from J, with 10 bases in between. Per germline, CDR1 SNHLY and CDR2 FYNNEI. In nucleotides, the CDR3 is TGTGCCAGCAGTGTTGTAGAGAATAGCAATCAGCCCCAGCATTTT. This encodes CASSVVENSNQPQHF.

The chain carries TRBV6-2 or TRBV6-3 and TRBJ1-2, with D perhaps TRBD1 (5 bases). The V end lost 0 bases, the J end lost 6 bases, and 14 bases lay between the germline ends. Per germline, CDR1 MNHEY and CDR2 SVGEGT. The CDR3 consists of 15 residues. In DNA form, the CDR3 reads TGTGCCAGCAGTTACTCAGGGTGGGACCTGGATGGCTACACCTTC. It is translated as CASSYSGWDLDGYTF.

V gene TRBV5-1 combines with J gene TRBJ1-2; no reliable D call. V shed 0 bases and J shed 0 bases, with 9 bases lying between them. The CDR3 has 15 amino acids. The germline V gene encodes CDR1 SGHRS and CDR2 YFSETQ. The CDR3 DNA is TGCGCCAGCAGCTTGGAACAACTGTCTAACTATGGCTACACCTTC. Encoded protein: CASSLEQLSNYGYTF.

The chain links TRBV7-9 to TRBJ2-7; the D is unclear. Trimming shortened V by 0 bases and J by 2 bases, and 8 bases separated the two germline ends. Germline V gene sequence: CDR1 SEHNR, CDR2 FQNEAQ (reference sequence). The CDR3 sequence is 14 residues long. The CDR3 nucleotides are TGTGCCAGCAGCTTAGCGGCAGTTCCCTACGAGCAGTACTTC. Translation: CASSLAAVPYEQYF. Complete variable domain (other parts from reference TRBV7-9 and TRBJ2-7): DTGVSQNPRHKITKRGQNVTFRCDPISEHNRLYWYRQTLGQGPEFLTYFQNEAQLEKSRLLSDRFSAERPKGSFSTLEIQRTEQGDSAMYLCASSLAAVPYEQYFGPGTRLTVT.

The chain recombines TRBV15 with TRBJ1-2; D unresolved. The germline V gene has CDR1 LNHNV and CDR2 YYDKDF (reference sequence). The CDR3 totals 16 residues. Trimming pared 4 bases from V and 4 bases from J, leaving 19 bases between. As DNA, the CDR3 is TGTGCCACCAGCAAACGAAGGTCGGTTATGGTCTATGGCTACACCTTC. Translating gives CATSKRRSVMVYGYTF.

The CDR3, as DNA: TGTGCCAGCAGCTTGTATGGCACTGGGAACACTGAAGCTTTCTTT. It specifies CASSLYGTGNTEAFF. This chain connects TRBV5-5 to TRBJ1-1, with D unclear. Germline-derived CDR1 and CDR2 are SGHKS and YYEKEE (reference sequence). V was cut by 1 base and J by 1 base, with 11 bases left in between. This CDR3 is built from 15 residues.

The CDR3 is CASSQRDRGLWANTEAFF. The DNA for the CDR3 is TGCGCCAGCAGCCAACGAGACAGGGGGCTATGGGCGAACACTGAAGCTTTCTTT. V gene TRBV4-3 combines with J gene TRBJ1-1; 10 bases fit TRBD1. Germline assignment: CDR1 LGHNA and CDR2 YSLEER. This CDR3 is built from 18 residues. J was trimmed by 1 base and V by 2 bases; bases with no gene match: 10.

This rearrangement joins TRBV19 to TRBJ2-1, with 8 bases fitting TRBD1. The CDR3 has 16 residues. The V gene's germline CDR1 is LNHDA and CDR2 SQIVND (reference sequence). J was trimmed by 0 bases and V by 5 bases; bases with no gene match: 6. The CDR3 DNA follows: TGTGCCAGTAGTGTCCTGGGACAGGTCTCCTACAATGAGCAGTTCTTC. The encoded protein is CASSVLGQVSYNEQFF.

This clone was detected once. This sequence joins TRBV6-5 and TRBJ1-2; TRBD1 might be the D (5 bases). CDR1 MNHEY and CDR2 SVGAGI come from the germline V gene. CDR3 length: 13 amino acids. Trimming removed 2 bases at V and 4 bases at J, with 8 bases between. The CDR3 is CASSYGGTYGYTF. DNA for the CDR3: TGTGCCAGCAGTTACGGGGGGACCTATGGCTACACCTTC.

The V call is TRBV10-3, the J call TRBJ2-1; TRBD1 or TRBD2 may be the D gene (5 bases each). The germline V gene has CDR1 ENHRY and CDR2 SYGVKD. Trimming left V 0 bases short and J 7 bases short, with 7 bases between. The CDR3 consists of 13 residues. Written as DNA, the CDR3 is TGTGCCATCAGTGAGTCGGGGGTTAATGAGCAGTTCTTC. This translates into CAISESGVNEQFF.

This chain connects TRBV6-2 or TRBV6-3 to TRBJ2-7; 11 bases align to TRBD1. This CDR3 has 14 amino acids. CDR1 and CDR2 from the germline V gene are MNHEY and SVGEGT. V lost 4 bases to trimming and J lost 4 bases; unmatched junction nucleotides: 3. The chain's CDR3 is CASSSRDRGYEQYF. CDR3 DNA sequence: TGTGCCAGCAGTTCCCGGGACAGGGGGTACGAGCAGTACTTC.